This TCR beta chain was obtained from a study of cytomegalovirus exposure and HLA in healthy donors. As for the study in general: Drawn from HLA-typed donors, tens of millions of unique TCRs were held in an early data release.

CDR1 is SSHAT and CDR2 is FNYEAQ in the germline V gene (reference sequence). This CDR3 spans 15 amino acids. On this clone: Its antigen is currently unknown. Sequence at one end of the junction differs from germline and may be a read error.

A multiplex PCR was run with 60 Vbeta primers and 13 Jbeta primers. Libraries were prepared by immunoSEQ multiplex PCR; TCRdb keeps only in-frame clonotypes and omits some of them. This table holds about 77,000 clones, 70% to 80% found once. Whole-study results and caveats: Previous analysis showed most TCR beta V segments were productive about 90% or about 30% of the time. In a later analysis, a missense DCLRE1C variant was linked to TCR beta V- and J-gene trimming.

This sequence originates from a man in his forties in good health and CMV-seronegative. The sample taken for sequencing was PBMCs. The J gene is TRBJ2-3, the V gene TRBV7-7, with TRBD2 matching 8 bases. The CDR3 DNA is TGTGCTAGCAGCCCCCGCGGGGGGCGCACAGATACGCAGTATTTT. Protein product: CASSPRGGRTDTQYF. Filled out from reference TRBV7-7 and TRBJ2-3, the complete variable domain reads GAGVSQSPRYKVTKRGQDVTLRCDPISSHATLYWYQQALGQGPEFLTYFNYEAQPDKSGLPSDRFSAERPEGSISTLTIQRTEQRDSAMYRCASSPRGGRTDTQYFGPGTRLTVL.